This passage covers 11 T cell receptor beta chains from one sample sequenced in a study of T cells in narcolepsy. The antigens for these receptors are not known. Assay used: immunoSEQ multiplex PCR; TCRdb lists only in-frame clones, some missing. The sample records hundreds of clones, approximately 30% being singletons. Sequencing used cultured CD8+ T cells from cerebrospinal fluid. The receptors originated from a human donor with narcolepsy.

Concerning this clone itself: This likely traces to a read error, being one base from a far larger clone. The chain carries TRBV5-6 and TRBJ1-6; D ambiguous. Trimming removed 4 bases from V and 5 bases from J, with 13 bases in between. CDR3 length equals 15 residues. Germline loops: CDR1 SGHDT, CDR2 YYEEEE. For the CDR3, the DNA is TGTGCCAGCAGCCTGGGAGTTCCCCATAATTCACCCCTCCACTTT. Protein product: CASSLGVPHNSPLHF.

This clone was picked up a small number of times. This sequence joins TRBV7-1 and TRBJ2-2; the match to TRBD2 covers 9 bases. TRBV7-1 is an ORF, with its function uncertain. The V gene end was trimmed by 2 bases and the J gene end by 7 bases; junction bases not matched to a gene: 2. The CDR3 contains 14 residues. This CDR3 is CASSSKAGGGELFF. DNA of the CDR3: TGTGCCAGCAGCTCAAAAGCGGGAGGCGGGGAGCTGTTTTTT.

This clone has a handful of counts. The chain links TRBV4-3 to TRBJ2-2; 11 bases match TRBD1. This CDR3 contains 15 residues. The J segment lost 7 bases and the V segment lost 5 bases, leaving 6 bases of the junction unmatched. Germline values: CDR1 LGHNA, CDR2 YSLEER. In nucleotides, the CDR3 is TGCGCCAGCAGCTACGGACAGGGGGCGGTCGGGGAGCTGTTTTTT. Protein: CASSYGQGAVGELFF.

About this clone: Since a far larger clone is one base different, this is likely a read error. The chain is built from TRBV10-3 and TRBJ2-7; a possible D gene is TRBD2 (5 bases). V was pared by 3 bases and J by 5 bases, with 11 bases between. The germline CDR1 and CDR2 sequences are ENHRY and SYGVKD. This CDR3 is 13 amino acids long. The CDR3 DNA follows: TGTGCCATCAGTGATGGTGCCGGGGACGAGCAGTACTTC. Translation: CAISDGAGDEQYF.

The CDR3 region has the DNA TGTGCCAGTAGTCCTGGACAGATAACTTTCTTT. It codes for CASSPGQITFF. The gene calls are TRBV19 and TRBJ1-1; D possibly corresponds to TRBD1 (6 bases). With 5 bases removed from V and 12 bases from J, the gap between germline ends came to 13 bases. This CDR3 has 11 residues. The germline V gene has CDR1 LNHDA and CDR2 SQIVND (reference sequence). Based on the CDR3 plus reference TRBV19 and TRBJ1-1, the full variable domain is DGGITQSPKYLFRKEGQNVTLSCEQNLNHDAMYWYRQDPGQGLRLIYYSQIVNDFQKGDIAEGYSVSREKKESFPLTVTSAQKNPTAFYLCASSPGQITFFGQGTRLTVV.

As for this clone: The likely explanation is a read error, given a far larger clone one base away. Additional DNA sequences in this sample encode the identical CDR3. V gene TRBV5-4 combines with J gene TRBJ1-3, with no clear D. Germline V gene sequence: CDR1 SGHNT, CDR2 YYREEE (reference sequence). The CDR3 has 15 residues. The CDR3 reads CASSLAPGVGNTIYF. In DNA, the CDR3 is TGTGCCAGCAGCTTAGCCCCCGGGGTTGGAAACACCATTTATTTT.

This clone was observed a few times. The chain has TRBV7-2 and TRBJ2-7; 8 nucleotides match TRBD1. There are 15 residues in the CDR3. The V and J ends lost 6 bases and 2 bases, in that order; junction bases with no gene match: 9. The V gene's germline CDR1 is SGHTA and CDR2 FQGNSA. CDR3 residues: CASRSGDRRPYEQYF. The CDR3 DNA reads TGTGCCAGCAGGAGTGGGGACAGGCGACCCTACGAGCAGTACTTC.

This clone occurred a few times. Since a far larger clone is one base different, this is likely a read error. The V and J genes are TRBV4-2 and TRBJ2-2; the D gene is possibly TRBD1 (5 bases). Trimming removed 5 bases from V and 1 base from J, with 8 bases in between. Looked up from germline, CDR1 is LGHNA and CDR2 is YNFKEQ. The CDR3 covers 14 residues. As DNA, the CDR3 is TGTGCCAGCAGCGAAGGGGTGAACACCGGGGAGCTGTTTTTT. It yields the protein CASSEGVNTGELFF.

CDR3 DNA sequence: TGTGCCAGCGGCGACCTTCAATCCACACAAAGTCGGGCCAACGTCCTGACTTTC. Translating it yields CASGDLQSTQSRANVLTF. The V call is TRBV5-8, the J call TRBJ2-6; D gene ambiguous. V was pared by 7 bases and J by 5 bases, with 25 bases between. This CDR3 has 18 residues. Looked up from germline, CDR1 is SGHTS and CDR2 is YDEGEE. The complete variable domain, with remaining parts taken from reference TRBV5-8 and TRBJ2-6, reads EAGVTQSPTHLIKTRGQQATLRCSPISGHTSVYWYQQALGLGLQFLLWYDEGEERNRGNFPPRFSGRQFPNYSSELNVNALELEDSALYLCASGDLQSTQSRANVLTFGAGSRLTVL.

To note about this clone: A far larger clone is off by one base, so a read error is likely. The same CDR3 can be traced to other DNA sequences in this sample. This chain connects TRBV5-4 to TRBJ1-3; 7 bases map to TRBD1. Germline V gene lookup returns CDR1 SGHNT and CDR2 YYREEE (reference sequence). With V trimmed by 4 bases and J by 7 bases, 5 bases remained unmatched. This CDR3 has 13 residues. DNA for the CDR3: TGTGCCAGCAGCCTAGGGGGCCCGAACACCATATATTTT. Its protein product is CASSLGGPNTIYF. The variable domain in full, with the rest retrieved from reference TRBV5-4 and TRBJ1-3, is ETGVTQSPTHLIKTRGQQVTLRCSSQSGHNTVSWYQQALGQGPQFIFQYYREEENGRGNFPPRFSGLQFPNYSSELNVNALELDDSALYLCASSLGGPNTIYFGEGSWLTVV.

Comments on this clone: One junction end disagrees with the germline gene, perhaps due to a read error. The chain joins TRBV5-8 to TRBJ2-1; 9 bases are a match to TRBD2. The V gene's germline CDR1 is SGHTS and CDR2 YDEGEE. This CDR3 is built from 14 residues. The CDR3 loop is CASSPWTSANEQFF. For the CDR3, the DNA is TGCGCCAGCAGCCCTTGGACTAGCGCCAATGAGCAGTTCTTC.